One sample yielded the 13 T cell receptor beta chains listed below, sequenced in a study of T-cell memory formation after mild COVID-19. TCRdb fed the 5' RACE reads into MiXCR, producing one record per CDR3 protein. The table includes around 390,000 distinct CDR3 sequences, roughly 15% detected once. The sample taken for sequencing was PBMCs or a T cell subset sorted from them (not recorded which). These receptor sequences come from a man between 18 and 35 years old who had mild COVID-19 (a few samples of this study predate the infection). Cell type and time point are not known.

This clonotype has a handful of counts. The chain joins TRBV11-2 to TRBJ2-7; D might be TRBD1 (6 bases). The CDR3 spans 15 residues. Germline loops: CDR1 SGHAT, CDR2 FQNNGV. V was trimmed by 5 bases and J by 5 bases, leaving 19 bases between them. CDR3 in amino acids: CASSPGTIYAHEQYF. DNA of the CDR3: TGTGCCAGCAGCCCTGGGACAATCTATGCCCACGAGCAGTACTTC. The whole variable domain, filled in from reference TRBV11-2 and TRBJ2-7, reads EAGVAQSPRYKIIEKRQSVAFWCNPISGHATLYWYQQILGQGPKLLIQFQNNGVVDDSQLPKDRFSAERLKGVDSTLKIQPAKLEDSAVYLCASSPGTIYAHEQYFGPGTRLTVT.

This clonotype was seen a few times. This chain links TRBV20-1 with TRBJ2-7; D perhaps matches TRBD2 (5 bases). V was clipped by 7 bases and J by 4 bases, with 17 bases between them. Germline values: CDR1 DFQATT, CDR2 SNEGSKA (reference sequence). The CDR3 contains 13 residues. CDR3 nucleotide sequence: TGCAGTGTTGCTACCGGAGGAAGGTACGAGCAGTACTTC. Protein sequence: CSVATGGRYEQYF.

The gene calls are TRBV5-1 and TRBJ1-2; no clear D gene. Germline-derived CDR1 and CDR2 are SGHRS and YFSETQ. Trimming took 5 bases from V and 4 from J, leaving 12 bases between them. The CDR3 spans 13 residues. CDR3 protein: CASRKDTSYGYTF. For the CDR3, the DNA is TGCGCCAGCAGGAAAGACACCTCCTATGGCTACACCTTC.

V usage is TRBV3-1 and J usage is TRBJ1-6; the D is unclear. V lost 1 base and J 9 bases, leaving 4 bases between the germline ends. The CDR3 sequence is 12 residues long. The germline gives CDR1 LGHDT, CDR2 YNNKEL (reference sequence). The CDR3 sequence is CASSQVVSPLHF. CDR3 coding DNA: TGTGCCAGCAGCCAAGTGGTTTCACCCCTCCACTTT.

This clonotype was found a few times. The chain carries TRBV29-1 and TRBJ2-7; a possible D gene is TRBD1 (5 bases). Germline CDR1 and CDR2: SQVTM and ANQGSEA. The CDR3 spans 13 residues. The V and J ends lost 0 bases and 2 bases respectively, with 8 bases between them. Written as DNA, the CDR3 is TGCAGCGTTGAAGACTCACAGGCCTACGAGCAGTACTTC. Its protein product is CSVEDSQAYEQYF.

The CDR3 loop is CASSLGTNRGRTYEQYF. Here the CDR3 DNA reads TGTGCCAGCAGCTTGGGAACGAACAGGGGAAGGACCTACGAGCAGTACTTC. The V call is TRBV5-8, the J call TRBJ2-7, with 7 bases aligning to TRBD1. The germline V gene encodes CDR1 SGHTS and CDR2 YDEGEE. J was trimmed by 2 bases and V by 0 bases; bases with no gene match: 11. The CDR3 sequence is 17 residues long.

This clonotype was detected only a few times. The chain joins TRBV5-5 to TRBJ1-1; maybe TRBD1 (6 bases). The germline gives CDR1 SGHKS, CDR2 YYEKEE (reference sequence). This CDR3 has 14 amino acids. Between the trimmed V and J ends, which lost 2 bases and 1 base, there was a span of 9 bases. DNA for the CDR3: TGTGCCAGCAGCTTTACAGGGAAGAACACTGAAGCTTTCTTT. Translating gives CASSFTGKNTEAFF.

This clonotype was detected only a few times. The V call is TRBV30, the J call TRBJ2-7; a weak D match, TRBD2 (6 bases). Per germline, CDR1 GTSNPN and CDR2 SVGIG (reference sequence). CDR3 length: 11 residues. Trimming pared 5 bases from V and 4 bases from J, leaving 9 bases between. CDR3 region: CAWGGSYEQYF. The CDR3 coding sequence is TGTGCCTGGGGGGGGAGTTACGAGCAGTACTTC.

The chain links TRBV19 to TRBJ2-2; no definite D call. With 4 bases removed from V and 7 bases from J, the gap between germline ends came to 4 bases. The germline V gene has CDR1 LNHDA and CDR2 SQIVND (reference sequence). This CDR3 is 11 amino acids long. CDR3 in DNA: TGTGCCAGTAGTAGGATCGGGGAGCTGTTTTTT. Residues: CASSRIGELFF. The full variable domain, in which reference TRBV19 and TRBJ2-2 provide the parts outside the CDR3, is DGGITQSPKYLFRKEGQNVTLSCEQNLNHDAMYWYRQDPGQGLRLIYYSQIVNDFQKGDIAEGYSVSREKKESFPLTVTSAQKNPTAFYLCASSRIGELFFGEGSRLTVL.

The V gene is TRBV6-6, the J gene TRBJ1-2; D unclear. Germline V lookup: CDR1 MNHNY, CDR2 SVGAGI (reference sequence). V lost 7 bases and J lost 6, with 12 bases in between. The CDR3 is made up of 12 amino acids. For the CDR3, the DNA is TGTGCCAGCACCTCTCAAGGTCATGGCTACACCTTC. The encoded protein is CASTSQGHGYTF.

This clonotype came up many times. This chain joins TRBV5-1 and TRBJ2-3; D unclear. The CDR3 is made up of 14 amino acids. Trimming removed 3 bases at V and 2 bases at J, with 10 bases between. Germline V gene lookup returns CDR1 SGHRS and CDR2 YFSETQ. The CDR3 bases are TGCGCCAGCAGCTCTGGCAGAGCCACAGATACGCAGTATTTT. Protein sequence: CASSSGRATDTQYF.

This clonotype has more than one count but fewer than ten. The V call is TRBV24-1, the J call TRBJ2-3, with 12 positions matching TRBD1. The V segment lost 4 bases and the J segment 4 bases; nucleotides outside the gene matches: 5. The CDR3 loop spans 16 amino acids. The germline V gene has CDR1 KGHDR and CDR2 SFDVKD. The CDR3 sequence: CATSDPGTGGADTQYF. In nucleotides, the CDR3 is TGTGCCACCAGTGACCCCGGGACAGGGGGCGCAGATACGCAGTATTTT.

This clonotype was counted ten times or more. The chain couples TRBV6-5 to TRBJ2-3; D is uncertain. Trimming took 6 bases from V and 4 from J, leaving 11 bases between them. CDR1 MNHEY and CDR2 SVGAGI come from the germline V gene. The CDR3 totals 13 residues. CDR3 sequence (DNA): TGTGCCAGCAGGAGAATAGCCCCAGATACGCAGTATTTT. Protein: CASRRIAPDTQYF.